One and the same sample provided the 28 T cell receptor beta chains below, sequenced in a study of Graves' ophthalmopathy and Graves' hyperthyroidism. Amplification of TCR beta CDR3 regions used RNA transcripts. After a first-round RT-PCR with HTBI primers, a second-round multiplex PCR was run. A single record per CDR3 protein comes from TCRdb applying MiXCR to the multiplex PCR reads. The sample lists 200,000 to 250,000 distinct CDR3 sequences, about 46% occurring once. Material: peripheral blood. The source of these receptors is an adult man with Graves' ophthalmopathy.

The rearrangement links TRBV19 to TRBJ1-1; D gene uncertain. Germline lookup yields CDR1 LNHDA and CDR2 SQIVND (reference sequence). The CDR3 runs to 15 residues. With 9 bases removed from V and 6 bases from J, the gap between germline ends came to 23 bases. The CDR3 sequence is CASRFPGRAYAEAFF. In DNA form, the CDR3 reads TGTGCCAGCAGGTTCCCGGGGAGGGCCTACGCTGAAGCTTTCTTT. The whole variable domain, remainder taken from reference TRBV19 and TRBJ1-1, is DGGITQSPKYLFRKEGQNVTLSCEQNLNHDAMYWYRQDPGQGLRLIYYSQIVNDFQKGDIAEGYSVSREKKESFPLTVTSAQKNPTAFYLCASRFPGRAYAEAFFGQGTRLTVV.

This clonotype showed up just a few times. The chain carries TRBV7-2 and TRBJ1-2; D ambiguous. Germline V CDR1 and CDR2: SGHTA, FQGNSA. The CDR3 is 15 residues long. Trimming cost V 1 base and J 2 bases, with 11 bases left between them. The CDR3 spells CASSLVRGLNYGYTF. CDR3 nucleotides: TGTGCCAGCAGCTTAGTTCGGGGTTTGAACTATGGCTACACCTTC. Full variable domain (rest looked up from reference TRBV7-2 and TRBJ1-2): GAGVSQSPSNKVTEKGKDVELRCDPISGHTALYWYRQSLGQGLEFLIYFQGNSAPDKSGLPSDRFSAERTGGSVSTLTIQRTQQEDSAVYLCASSLVRGLNYGYTFGSGTRLTVV.

The chain couples TRBV7-8 to TRBJ2-7, with TRBD1 matching 11 bases. V shed 5 bases and J 2 bases; nucleotides not matched to a gene: 11. Germline values: CDR1 SGHVS, CDR2 FQNEAQ. The CDR3 contains 17 residues. The CDR3 spells CASSPRTGGSRTYEQYF. CDR3 bases: TGTGCCAGCAGCCCTAGGACAGGGGGCTCAAGGACCTACGAGCAGTACTTC.

Worth noting for this clonotype: An end of the junction does not agree with germline; a read error may underlie this. V is TRBV7-2 and J is TRBJ2-7; D is undetermined. The CDR3 loop spans 15 amino acids. CDR1 and CDR2 from the germline V gene are SGHTA and FQGNSA. The CDR3 region is CVSSLALTGSYEQYF. The CDR3 region has the DNA TGTGTCAGCAGCTTAGCCCTGACTGGTTCCTACGAGCAGTACTTC.

A few counts support this clonotype. This chain links TRBV29-1 with TRBJ2-7; tentatively, D is TRBD1 (6 bases). The CDR3 is made up of 13 amino acids. V gave up 5 bases and J gave up 3 bases, with 14 bases separating them. Germline assignment: CDR1 SQVTM and CDR2 ANQGSEA. The CDR3 coding sequence is TGCAGCGTTATGGGCCAGGGGCTCTACGAGCAGTACTTC. It codes for CSVMGQGLYEQYF.

The chain links TRBV12-3 or TRBV12-4 to TRBJ2-7; D may be TRBD1 (5 bases). The CDR3 is made up of 14 amino acids. V lost 5 bases and J 8 bases, leaving 19 bases between the germline ends. CDR3 DNA sequence: TGTGCCAGCAGTCCCGACAGTAACCCTTCCCAGCAGTACTTC. Amino acid sequence: CASSPDSNPSQQYF.

The CDR3 DNA sequence: TGTGCCAGTAGTGTCTCAGGGGGTAGTAATCAGCCCCAGCATTTT. Protein sequence: CASSVSGGSNQPQHF. The rearrangement joins TRBV19 to TRBJ1-5, with 7 bases matching TRBD1. This CDR3 contains 15 residues. Losses at the gene ends were 5 bases for V and 4 bases for J; bases not matched to a gene: 8. CDR1 and CDR2 (germline): LNHDA, SQIVND (reference sequence).

This clonotype was detected only a few times. This sequence joins TRBV2 and TRBJ1-1, with TRBD1 as a possible D gene (6 bases). The V and J ends lost 3 bases and 11 bases respectively, with 10 bases between them. The CDR3 has 11 residues. CDR1 is SNHLY, CDR2 FYNNEI, per germline. The CDR3 DNA is TGTGCCAGCAGTGAGGCAGGGGTGGCTTTCTTT. It is translated as CASSEAGVAFF.

This chain links TRBV7-9 with TRBJ2-5, with 9 nucleotides matching TRBD1. Per germline, CDR1 SEHNR and CDR2 FQNEAQ (reference sequence). Unmatched junction bases numbered 3, after V lost 4 bases and J lost 3 bases. The CDR3 is 14 residues long. This CDR3 is CASSWGQGKETQYF. DNA of the CDR3: TGTGCCAGCAGCTGGGGACAGGGAAAAGAGACCCAGTACTTC.

V is TRBV7-9 and J is TRBJ1-2; D may be TRBD1 (5 bases). The germline gives CDR1 SEHNR, CDR2 FQNEAQ (reference sequence). V shed 5 bases and J shed 3 bases, with 16 bases lying between them. The CDR3 contains 15 residues. In nucleotides, the CDR3 is TGTGCCAGCAGCGGGACCCGTGCAGGCGACTATGGCTACACCTTC. It encodes CASSGTRAGDYGYTF.

The genes are TRBV5-6 and TRBJ1-1, with no clear D. The CDR3 length is 14 residues. The germline V and J ends were trimmed by 5 bases and 1 base, with 12 bases remaining between them. CDR1 and CDR2 from the germline V gene are SGHDT and YYEEEE. The DNA for the CDR3 is TGTGCCAGCAGGGTTGTTGGTGGGAACACTGAAGCTTTCTTT. Translated: CASRVVGGNTEAFF.

This clonotype was detected only a few times. The V and J genes are TRBV2 and TRBJ2-3, with D maybe TRBD2 (5 bases). The CDR3 contains 11 residues. Trimming took off 8 bases at V and 4 bases at J, with 7 bases between the two ends. Germline V CDR1 and CDR2: SNHLY, FYNNEI. CDR3 protein: CASALADTQYF. The CDR3 DNA is TGTGCCAGCGCACTAGCAGATACGCAGTATTTT.

This clonotype has a count of ten or more. As DNA, the CDR3 is TGTGCCACAGGTGGGGCAGGACTCCAAGAGACCCAGTACTTC. Translation: CATGGAGLQETQYF. The chain combines TRBV24-1 with TRBJ2-5; either TRBD1 or TRBD2 may fit D (5 bases each). CDR1 is KGHDR, CDR2 SFDVKD, per germline. Trimming cost V 10 bases and J 1 base, with 15 bases left between them. The CDR3 runs to 14 residues.

This rearrangement joins TRBV5-1 to TRBJ1-2; a weak D match, TRBD1 (6 bases). Germline loops: CDR1 SGHRS, CDR2 YFSETQ. The V and J ends lost 3 bases and 4 bases respectively, with 16 bases between them. There are 15 residues in the CDR3. Here the CDR3 DNA reads TGCGCCAGCAGCTCCTCACCCGGGGGGCCCTATGGCTACACCTTC. Amino acids: CASSSSPGGPYGYTF.

V usage is TRBV7-3 and J usage is TRBJ2-5, with D possibly matching TRBD2 (5 bases). From germline, CDR1 is SGHTA and CDR2 FQGTGA. V lost 5 bases to trimming and J lost 5 bases, with 15 bases between them. This CDR3 has 14 residues. The CDR3 region has the DNA TGTGCCAGCAGCCTCAGCGGCCCCGGGGAGACCCAGTACTTC. This sequence encodes CASSLSGPGETQYF.

This clonotype was found a few times. The V call is TRBV24-1, the J call TRBJ1-5; a weak D match, TRBD1 (5 bases). The CDR3 has 14 residues. CDR1 KGHDR and CDR2 SFDVKD come from the germline V gene. Trimming shortened V by 5 bases and J by 2 bases, and 9 bases separated the two germline ends. CDR3 sequence: CATSGPGGNQPQHF. In nucleotides, the CDR3 is TGTGCCACCAGTGGTCCGGGGGGCAATCAGCCCCAGCATTTT.

This chain connects TRBV2 to TRBJ2-1, with 10 bases matching TRBD1. The CDR3 consists of 15 residues. Germline V gives CDR1 SNHLY, CDR2 FYNNEI. The V and J ends lost 3 bases and 12 bases, in that order; junction bases with no gene match: 11. The CDR3 sequence is CASSDGTGVKDTQFF. The CDR3 bases are TGTGCCAGCAGTGATGGGACAGGGGTGAAAGATACGCAGTTCTTC.

This clonotype was seen more than once but under ten times. The CDR3 loop is CASSLTGTEEETQYF. The CDR3 DNA sequence: TGTGCCAGCAGCCTCACTGGGACAGAAGAAGAGACCCAGTACTTC. J is TRBJ2-5 and V is TRBV7-2, with TRBD1 matching over 7 bases. After removal of 5 bases from V and 3 bases from J, the junction contained 9 bases not matched to a gene. The CDR3 consists of 15 residues. The germline V gene encodes CDR1 SGHTA and CDR2 FQGNSA.

The sample holds many counts of this clonotype. The CDR3 nucleotides read TGTGCCACCAAGACAGGGGTTAACTATGGCTACACCTTC. It encodes CATKTGVNYGYTF. The J gene is TRBJ1-2, the V gene TRBV2; 8 bases agree with TRBD1. Germline CDR1 is SNHLY and CDR2 is FYNNEI. The CDR3 has 13 residues. The V segment lost 10 bases and the J segment 1 base; nucleotides outside the gene matches: 5.

The chain has TRBV5-6 and TRBJ2-2; 9 bases align to TRBD1. V shed 4 bases, J shed 3 bases, and the junction held 4 bases outside the gene matches. Germline V gene sequence: CDR1 SGHDT, CDR2 YYEEEE. The CDR3 sequence is 15 residues long. CDR3 amino acids: CASSRGTGYTGELFF. The CDR3, as DNA: TGTGCCAGCAGCCGAGGGACAGGGTACACCGGGGAGCTGTTTTTT.

The sample holds one count of this clonotype. This chain uses TRBV15 with TRBJ2-6; TRBD2 matches at 14 bases. CDR1 LNHNV and CDR2 YYDKDF come from the germline V gene (reference sequence). This CDR3 comprises 18 residues. Unmatched junction bases numbered 6, after V lost 5 bases and J lost 3 bases. For the CDR3, the DNA is TGTGCCACCAGCTCCAGACTAGCGGGGGGGGGTGGGGCCAACGTCCTGACTTTC. Translated: CATSSRLAGGGGANVLTF.

Written as DNA, the CDR3 is TGTGCCAGCAGTGAACAAAATCAGCCCCAGCATTTT. This gives the protein CASSEQNQPQHF. The chain has TRBV9 and TRBJ1-5; D is uncertain. The CDR3 is 12 residues long. The V gene lost 5 bases and the J gene lost 4 bases, with 7 bases spanning the gap. The germline V gene has CDR1 SGDLS and CDR2 YYNGEE.

In this sample, this clonotype turned up many times. The chain links TRBV12-3 or TRBV12-4 to TRBJ2-5; possibly TRBD1 for D (6 bases). The CDR3 sequence is 14 residues long. V was shortened by 5 bases and J by 7 bases, with 17 bases between the two germline ends. The CDR3 loop reads CASSPWTERGTQYF. In nucleotides, the CDR3 is TGTGCCAGCAGTCCTTGGACAGAAAGGGGGACCCAGTACTTC.

The gene calls are TRBV24-1 and TRBJ2-5; D not certain. The CDR3 has 12 amino acids. V shed 2 bases and J shed 10 bases, with 10 bases lying between them. Germline V CDR1 and CDR2: KGHDR, SFDVKD. DNA of the CDR3: TGTGCCACCAGTGATTCCTATACCGGCCAGTACTTC. The encoded protein is CATSDSYTGQYF.

The rearrangement joins TRBV25-1 to TRBJ1-4, with D possibly TRBD1 on 5 matching bases. V lost 4 bases, J lost 8 bases, and 8 bases lay in between. This CDR3 spans 12 amino acids. In germline, CDR1 is MGHDK, CDR2 SYGVNS. CDR3 coding DNA: TGTGCCAGCAGTGGCGGGGGGGAAAAACTGTTTTTT. Its translation is CASSGGGEKLFF.

This chain uses TRBV15 with TRBJ2-2; a weak D match, TRBD1 (5 bases). The CDR3 is 14 residues long. The V and J ends lost 1 base and 7 bases respectively, with 10 bases between them. Germline V CDR1 and CDR2: LNHNV, YYDKDF (reference sequence). CDR3 coding DNA: TGTGCCACCAGCAGAGGGGATAGGGGCGGGGAGCTGTTTTTT. Translating it yields CATSRGDRGGELFF. The full variable domain, rest sourced from reference TRBV15 and TRBJ2-2, is DAMVIQNPRYQVTQFGKPVTLSCSQTLNHNVMYWYQQKSSQAPKLLFHYYDKDFNNEADTPDNFQSRRPNTSFCFLDIRSPGLGDTAMYLCATSRGDRGGELFFGEGSRLTVL.

This clonotype appeared a single time. The chain employs TRBV7-9 and TRBJ2-7; D is unclear. There are 14 residues in the CDR3. Germline V gene lookup returns CDR1 SEHNR and CDR2 FQNEAQ (reference sequence). Trimming stripped 0 bases from V and 3 bases from J, with 9 bases between. In DNA, the CDR3 is TGTGCCAGCAGCTTAGCGCTTACAGTCTACGAGCAGTACTTC. It translates to CASSLALTVYEQYF.

The chain couples TRBV6-5 to TRBJ1-6, with D uncertain. Germline V gene data show CDR1 as MNHEY and CDR2 as SVGAGI. The CDR3 has 13 residues. The germline V and J ends were trimmed by 5 bases and 5 bases, with 7 bases remaining between them. The CDR3 region is CASSRRDNSPLHF. CDR3 bases: TGTGCCAGCAGTAGGCGGGATAATTCACCCCTCCACTTT.